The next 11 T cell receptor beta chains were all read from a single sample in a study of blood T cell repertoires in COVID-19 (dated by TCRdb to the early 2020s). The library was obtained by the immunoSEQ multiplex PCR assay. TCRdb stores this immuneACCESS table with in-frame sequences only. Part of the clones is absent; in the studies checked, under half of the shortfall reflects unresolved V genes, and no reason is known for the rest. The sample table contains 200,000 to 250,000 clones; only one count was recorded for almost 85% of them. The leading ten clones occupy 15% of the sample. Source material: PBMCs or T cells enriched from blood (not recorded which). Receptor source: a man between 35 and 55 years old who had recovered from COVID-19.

CDR3 loop: CASSSRGATDTQYF. DNA for the CDR3: TGTGCCAGCAGTAGCCGGGGGGCCACAGATACGCAGTATTTT. The genes are TRBV6-4 and TRBJ2-3, with D possibly matching TRBD2 (7 bases). Per germline, CDR1 MRHNA and CDR2 SNTAGT. Trimming removed 5 bases at V and 2 bases at J, with 11 bases between. The length of the CDR3 is 14 residues.

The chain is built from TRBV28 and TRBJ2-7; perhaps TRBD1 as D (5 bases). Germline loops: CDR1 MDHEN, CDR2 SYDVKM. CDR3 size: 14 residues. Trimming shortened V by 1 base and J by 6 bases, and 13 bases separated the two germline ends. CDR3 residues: CASSLFEKGPEQYF. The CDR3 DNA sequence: TGTGCCAGCAGTTTATTTGAGAAGGGGCCCGAGCAGTACTTC.

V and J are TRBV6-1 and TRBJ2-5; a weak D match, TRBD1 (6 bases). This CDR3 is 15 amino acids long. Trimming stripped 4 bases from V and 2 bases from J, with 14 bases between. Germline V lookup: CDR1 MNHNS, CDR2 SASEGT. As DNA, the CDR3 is TGTGCCAGCAGTGGAGCTCCGGGACAACAAGAGACCCAGTACTTC. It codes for CASSGAPGQQETQYF.

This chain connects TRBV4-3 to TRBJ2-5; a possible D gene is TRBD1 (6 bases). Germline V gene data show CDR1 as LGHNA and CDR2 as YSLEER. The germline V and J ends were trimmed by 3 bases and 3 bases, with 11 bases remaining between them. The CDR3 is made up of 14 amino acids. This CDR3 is CASSHTGPKETQYF. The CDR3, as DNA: TGCGCCAGCAGCCACACAGGGCCTAAAGAGACCCAGTACTTC.

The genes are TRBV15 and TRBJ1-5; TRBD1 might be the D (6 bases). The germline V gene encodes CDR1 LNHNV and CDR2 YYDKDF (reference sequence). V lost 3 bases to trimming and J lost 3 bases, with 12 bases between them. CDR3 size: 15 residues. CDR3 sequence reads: CATSRTGDYNQPQHF. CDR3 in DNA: TGTGCCACCAGCAGGACAGGAGACTACAATCAGCCCCAGCATTTT.

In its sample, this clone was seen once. In nucleotides, the CDR3 is TGTGCCAGCAGTTTAGTAGGACGGAATAGCGCTCAGCCCCAGCATTTT. Encoded protein: CASSLVGRNSAQPQHF. V is TRBV27 and J is TRBJ1-5; D unresolved. Trimming cost V 2 bases and J 6 bases, with 17 bases left between them. Per germline, CDR1 MNHEY and CDR2 SMNVEV (reference sequence). The CDR3 has 16 amino acids.

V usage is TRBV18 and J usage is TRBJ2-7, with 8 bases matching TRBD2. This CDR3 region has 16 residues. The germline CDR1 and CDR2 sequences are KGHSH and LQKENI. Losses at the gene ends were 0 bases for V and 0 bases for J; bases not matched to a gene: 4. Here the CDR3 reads CASSPPSGRVSYEQYF. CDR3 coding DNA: TGTGCCAGCTCACCACCGTCCGGGAGGGTCTCCTACGAGCAGTACTTC.

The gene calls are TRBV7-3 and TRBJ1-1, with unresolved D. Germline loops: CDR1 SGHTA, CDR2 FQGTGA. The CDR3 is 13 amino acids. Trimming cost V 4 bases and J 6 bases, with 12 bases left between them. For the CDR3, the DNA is TGTGCCAGCAGCTCTCCCGATAGCCCTGAAGCTTTCTTT. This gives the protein CASSSPDSPEAFF.

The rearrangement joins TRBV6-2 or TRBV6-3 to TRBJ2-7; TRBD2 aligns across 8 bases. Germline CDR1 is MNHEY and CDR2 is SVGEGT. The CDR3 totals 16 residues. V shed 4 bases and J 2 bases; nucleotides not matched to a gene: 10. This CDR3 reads CASSSSWRGVTYEQYF. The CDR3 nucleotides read TGTGCCAGCAGTTCCTCCTGGCGGGGGGTCACCTACGAGCAGTACTTC.

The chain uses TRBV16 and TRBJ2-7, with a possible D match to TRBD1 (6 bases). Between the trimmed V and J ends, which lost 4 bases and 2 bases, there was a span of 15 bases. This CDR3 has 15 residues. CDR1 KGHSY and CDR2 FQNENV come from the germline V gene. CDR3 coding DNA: TGTGCCAGCAGCCCACCTCAGGGGTTCCCCTACGAGCAGTACTTC. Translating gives CASSPPQGFPYEQYF.

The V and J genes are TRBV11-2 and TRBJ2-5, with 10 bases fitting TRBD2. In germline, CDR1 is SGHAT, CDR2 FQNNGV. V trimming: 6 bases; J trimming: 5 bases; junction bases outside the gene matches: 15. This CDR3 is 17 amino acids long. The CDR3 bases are TGTGCCAGCAGAAGGCAACTAGCGGGGTCGACCGTGGAGACCCAGTACTTC. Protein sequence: CASRRQLAGSTVETQYF.